The sequence of this TCR beta chain was determined in a study of T cells in Graves' hyperthyroidism and ophthalmopathy. General study results and limits: Ophthalmopathy, as predicted by the model, came a median roughly 6.5 months after the prediction. Stable hyperthyroidism was separated from ophthalmopathy by a model based on 13 V-J features. Most clonotypes expanded in the thyroid (above 0.001) were also present in blood.

TCR beta CDR3 sequences were amplified from RNA transcripts. In the first-round RT-PCR of the TCR CDR3, the HTBI primer set was used. TCRdb re-derived calls from the multiplex PCR reads in MiXCR, one entry per CDR3 protein. The sample has 450,000 to 700,000 distinct CDR3 sequences; 46% are singletons. Pregnant or lactating patients were excluded, as were those with uncontrolled infection or other autoimmune disease. As to this clonotype: What it binds is not known.

Germline V lookup: CDR1 LNHDA, CDR2 SQIVND (reference sequence). Trimming removed 7 bases from V and 2 bases from J, with 15 bases in between. The CDR3 runs 16 residues. Source material: peripheral blood or thyroid tissue (not recorded which). The chain links TRBV19 to TRBJ2-6, with a tentative D call TRBD2 (6 bases). The TCR sequence derives from an adult woman with Graves' disease, either hyperthyroidism or ophthalmopathy (not recorded which). The CDR3 DNA follows: TGTGCCAGTATGTTCGGAGGGAACACTGGGGCCAACGTCCTGACTTTC. Translating it yields CASMFGGNTGANVLTF.